The sequence of this T cell receptor beta chain was determined in a study of T cells in Graves' hyperthyroidism and ophthalmopathy. The PBMCs were sourced from fresh peripheral blood (about 10 ml). CDR3 size: 12 residues. Germline CDR1 and CDR2: MDHEN and SYDVKM. Comment on this clonotype: The antigen remains undetermined. The junction does not match germline at one end; this may be a read error.

From RNA transcripts, TCR beta CDR3 regions were amplified. The primer set for the first-round RT-PCR of the TCR CDR3 was HTBI. TCRdb used MiXCR to reprocess the multiplex PCR reads, holding one entry per CDR3 protein. The sample has roughly 420,000 distinct CDR3 sequences, approximately 14% seen once. The study, taken as a whole, reports: With a median lead of 6.5 months before onset, the model predicted ophthalmopathy. Most thyroid clonotypes expanded above 0.001 were also detected in blood.

This TCR came from a woman under 30 with Graves' hyperthyroidism. The chain combines TRBV28 with TRBJ2-5, with 7 bases identical to TRBD1. Sample: blood. Here the CDR3 DNA reads TGTGCCACCGGGACAGCCCAAGAGGCCCAGTACTTC. This translates into CATGTAQEAQYF.